Sequencing of this T cell receptor beta chain was carried out in a study of graft-versus-host responses after intestinal transplantation. The wider study: Recipients uniformly received anti-thymocyte globulin induction, followed by tacrolimus and steroids for approximately 3 years.

Trimming took off 1 base at V and 6 bases at J, with 15 bases between the two ends. Germline assignment: CDR1 SGHVS and CDR2 FNYEAQ. The CDR3 covers 15 residues. Of note for this clone: Its antigen is unidentified.

Assay used: immunoSEQ multiplex PCR; TCRdb lists only in-frame clones, some missing. The table includes over 40,000 clones, 85% to 95% detected once. The TCR originated in a human donor who was the organ donor for an intestinal transplant. This rearrangement joins TRBV7-6 to TRBJ1-1, with a tentative D call TRBD1 (6 bases). The sample was unstimulated CD8+ T cells sorted from spleen or lymph node cells, taken before transplant. The CDR3 sequence is CASSLGRGAGAEAFF. In DNA form, the CDR3 reads TGTGCCAGCAGCTTAGGCCGGGGGGCCGGCGCTGAAGCTTTCTTT. Filled out from reference TRBV7-6 and TRBJ1-1, the complete variable domain reads GAGVSQSPRYKVTKRGQDVALRCDPISGHVSLYWYRQALGQGPEFLTYFNYEAQQDKSGLPNDRFSAERPEGSISTLTIQRTEQRDSAMYRCASSLGRGAGAEAFFGQGTRLTVV.